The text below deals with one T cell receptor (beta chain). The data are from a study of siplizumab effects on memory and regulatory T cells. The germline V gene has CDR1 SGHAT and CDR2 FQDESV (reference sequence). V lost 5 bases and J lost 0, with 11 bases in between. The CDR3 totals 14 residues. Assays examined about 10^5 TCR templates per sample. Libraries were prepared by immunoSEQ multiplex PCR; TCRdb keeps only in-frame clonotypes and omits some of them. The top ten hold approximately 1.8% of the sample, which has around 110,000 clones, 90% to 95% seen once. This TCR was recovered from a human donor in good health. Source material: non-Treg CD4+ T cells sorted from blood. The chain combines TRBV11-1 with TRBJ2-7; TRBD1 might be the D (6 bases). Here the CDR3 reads CASSPRDNSYEQYF. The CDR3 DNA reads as TGTGCCAGCAGCCCGAGGGACAACTCCTACGAGCAGTACTTC.